Listed here is a single TCR beta chain. The target of this receptor is not known. Qualities for individual bases were not recorded, and no much larger clone is one base off. The data stem from a study of Ad26.COV2.S vaccination and SARS-CoV-2 variants (dated by TCRdb to the early 2020s). For the study in its entirety: Donors in the vaccine arm were drawn from COV1001, a multicentre, randomized, double-blind, placebo-controlled phase I-IIa trial testing Ad26.COV2.S in healthy adults. Ad26.COV2.S was given intramuscularly at 5x10^10 or 1x10^11 viral particles, as a single shot or as two shots 56 days apart. Sequencing of the TCRbeta repertoire served to evaluate the specificity and breadth of SARS-CoV-2-reactive T cell receptors following Ad26.COV2.S vaccination. A total of approximately 30 samples were included in the TCR-sequenced set, comprising some 20 Ad26.COV2.S vaccine recipients, 5 placebo recipients and 8 SARS-CoV-2 convalescent individuals. Trial participants were randomized into five groups of five, in which low-dose or high-dose Ad26.COV2.S was given once or twice, or placebo was given on both occasions. Throughout the experiments and outcome assessment, investigators stayed blinded to trial group allocation. Overall results and qualifications from the work: The study was not powered for comparison of responses between vaccine doses or regimens. Ad26.COV2.S recipients had higher spike-specific TCR breadth than placebo recipients (P = 0.0014). Non-spike TCR breadth was comparable between vaccine and placebo recipients, consistent with the vaccine containing only spike. Substantial breadth of spike-specific CD8+ and CD4+ T cell responses was reported after vaccination. The authors noted that the TCR breadth and depth analyses may have underestimated total T cell responses.

Interpreted using the paper, the treatment or condition label stands for: some 19 received Ad26.COV2.S at low or high dose, single or two shots; 5 received placebo; per-sample allocation not given. For vaccine and placebo recipients, the sequenced repertoires came from samples collected on day 63 after the first injection. In Cohort 1b, more than 20 adults aged 18-55 years were enrolled at a single site in Boston, USA, between 29 July and 7 August 2020. As a vaccine, Ad26.COV2.S was a replication-incompetent adenovirus type 26 vector that expressed a prefusion-stabilized SARS-CoV-2 spike protein derived from the original Wuhan strain. Trimmed from V: 5 bases; trimmed from J: 2 bases; junction bases lacking a gene match: 8. The germline V gene (reference sequence) sets CDR1 to MNHEY and CDR2 to SMNVEV. Counted from cysteine to phenylalanine, this CDR3 has 15 amino acids. Left in the record is the CDR3 DNA by itself, 45 bases read in frame from the first base.

The immunoSEQ Assay was used to sequence TCRbeta CDR3 regions. After extraction, genomic DNA underwent amplification by bias-controlled multiplex PCR, followed by high-throughput sequencing. Processing in the source paper ran as follows. To quantify the absolute abundance of every unique TCRbeta CDR3 region, sequences were collapsed and filtered. T cell fraction was estimated by normalizing TCRbeta template counts to usable DNA, with usable DNA measured through amplification of reference genes found in all nucleated cells. Repertoire TCRs were annotated as SARS-CoV-2-specific when V gene, CDR3 amino acid sequence and J gene were exactly matched to a known reactive TCR set. The reference SARS-CoV-2 TCR set was derived from MIRA and filtered for enrichment in COVID-19-positive ImmuneCODE repertoires, a step that removed public or cross-reactive TCRs. Using the MIRA antigens, annotated TCRs were further analysed by specific ORF or by position within an ORF. Breadth was defined as the number of annotated unique rearrangements divided by the total number of unique productive rearrangements, and depth was defined as the summed frequency of the annotated unique rearrangements. Group comparisons of TCR breadth used two-sided Wilcoxon rank-sum tests. The table comes from immuneACCESS by way of TCRdb, which keeps in-frame sequences with V and J called. Part of the clones is missing from these tables; in studies checked, under half for an unresolved V gene and the rest for unknown reasons. V and J calls and clone size come straight from that table; D and trimming were deduced from the DNA. The sample data list 400,000 to 450,000 clones, and over 75% of these were observed just once. The ten biggest clones cover less than 15% of the sample.

This receptor chain uses TRBV27 and TRBJ2-7; 8 junctional bases match TRBD1. The material was peripheral blood, obtained in a trial of Ad26.COV2.S vaccine versus placebo. This receptor was taken from a person aged 18-60 years who received the Ad26.COV2.S COVID-19 vaccine or a placebo. The DNA sequence follows: TGTGCCAGCAGTCTCGGATGGACAGGGACCTACGAGCAGTACTTC. Translation gives CASSLGWTGTYEQYF.